The subject of this entry is one T cell receptor beta chain. This entry comes from a study of OX40 agonist ivuxolimab in advanced cancers. This CDR3 comprises 14 residues. Germline-derived CDR1 and CDR2 are MGHDK and SYGVNS. Between the trimmed V and J ends, which lost 3 bases and 3 bases, there was a span of 11 bases. The table came from immunoSEQ multiplex PCR; TCRdb's copy has only in-frame clones and leaves some out. The table shows more than 20,000 clones, with under 85% occurring only once. This TCR was recovered from an adult with an advanced solid tumor such as melanoma, head and neck, liver or kidney cancer. This rearrangement joins TRBV25-1 to TRBJ1-1; D call uncertain. The source was CD4+ or CD8+ T cells sorted from blood, collected in a trial of the OX40 agonist ivuxolimab. The CDR3 spells CASSEFGGYTEAFF. Written as DNA, the CDR3 is TGTGCCAGCAGTGAGTTTGGAGGGTACACTGAAGCTTTCTTT.